The next 26 T cell receptor beta chains were all read from a single sample in a study of cytomegalovirus exposure and HLA in healthy donors (dated by TCRdb to about 2017). The protocol used for the library was the immunoSEQ multiplex PCR assay. A mixture of 60 forward primers for TCR Vbeta segments and 13 reverse primers for TCR Jbeta segments was used in the multiplex PCR. Drawn from immuneACCESS, this table holds only the in-frame rearrangements with V and J called that TCRdb kept. Clones are partly lost; checked studies trace under half to an unresolved V gene and leave the rest unexplained. This sample is represented by some 110,000 clones; about four fifths of them were singletons. 4% to 5.5% of the sample goes to the ten largest clones. Sequencing used PBMCs. These receptors were taken from a man under 40 in good health and CMV-seropositive.

The chain links TRBV5-1 to TRBJ1-5; D perhaps matches TRBD1 (6 bases). Trimming cost V 4 bases and J 1 base, with 15 bases left between them. CDR3 length equals 16 residues. Germline CDR1 reads SGHRS; CDR2 reads YFSETQ. CDR3 DNA sequence: TGCGCCAGCAGCCCAGAATCCAGGGGAAGCAATCAGCCCCAGCATTTT. It yields the protein CASSPESRGSNQPQHF.

V and J are TRBV19 and TRBJ2-3; D uncertain. The CDR3 runs to 14 residues. Germline CDR1 is LNHDA and CDR2 is SQIVND (reference sequence). V dropped 3 bases and J dropped 1 base, with 8 bases sitting between them. In DNA form, the CDR3 reads TGTGCCAGTAGTATCAGATACGGCACAGATACGCAGTATTTT. Protein product: CASSIRYGTDTQYF.

The chain recombines TRBV10-1 with TRBJ2-3; 10 nucleotides agree with TRBD2. Germline V lookup: CDR1 WNHNN, CDR2 SYGVQD (reference sequence). V shed 0 bases, J shed 4 bases, and the junction held 4 bases outside the gene matches. CDR3 length: 16 residues. CDR3 loop: CASSESPSGGADTQYF. In DNA, the CDR3 is TGCGCCAGCAGTGAGTCGCCGAGCGGGGGGGCAGATACGCAGTATTTT.

V gene TRBV27 combines with J gene TRBJ2-2; D possibly corresponds to TRBD1 (6 bases). CDR3 size: 15 residues. V was cut by 3 bases and J by 2 bases, with 10 bases left in between. Germline V lookup: CDR1 MNHEY, CDR2 SMNVEV (reference sequence). CDR3 region: CASSLGTRNTGELFF. Here the CDR3 DNA reads TGTGCCAGCAGTTTGGGGACACGAAACACCGGGGAGCTGTTTTTT.

The chain links TRBV28 to TRBJ1-6; TRBD1 matches 8 bases. The CDR3 has 14 amino acids. Germline lookup yields CDR1 MDHEN and CDR2 SYDVKM. J lost 8 bases, V lost 2 bases, and 2 bases had no gene match. The CDR3 DNA is TGTGCCAGCAGTTTAACACAGGGGGATTCACCCCTCCACTTT. This codes for CASSLTQGDSPLHF.

This chain joins TRBV7-3 and TRBJ2-1; 9 bases map to TRBD2. CDR1 and CDR2 from the germline V gene are SGHTA and FQGTGA. The V segment lost 3 bases and the J segment 10 bases; nucleotides outside the gene matches: 4. The CDR3 consists of 13 residues. The CDR3 loop reads CASSFILAGEQFF. CDR3 coding DNA: TGTGCCAGCAGCTTCATCCTAGCGGGGGAGCAGTTCTTC.

This clone appeared a few times. V gene TRBV7-9 combines with J gene TRBJ1-1; 9 bases align to TRBD1. V lost 5 bases and J lost 5; bases outside the gene matches: 6. Germline CDR1 is SEHNR and CDR2 is FQNEAQ (reference sequence). This CDR3 has 14 amino acids. CDR3 DNA sequence: TGTGCCAGCAGCATCGGACAGGGGCAGACTGAAGCTTTCTTT. Translating it yields CASSIGQGQTEAFF.

This clone was observed a handful of times. This chain uses TRBV4-3 with TRBJ1-3; D not resolved. The CDR3 consists of 17 residues. CDR1 and CDR2 (germline): LGHNA, YSLEER. V gave up 0 bases and J gave up 0 bases, with 12 bases separating them. The CDR3 region has the DNA TGCGCCAGCAGCCAAGATCTGCCAAGGAGCTCTGGAAACACCATATATTTT. Residues: CASSQDLPRSSGNTIYF.

J is TRBJ2-7 and V is TRBV9; 8 nucleotides agree with TRBD1. The CDR3 loop spans 16 amino acids. Trimming removed 0 bases from V and 2 bases from J; junction bases left unmatched: 7. Germline V lookup: CDR1 SGDLS, CDR2 YYNGEE. This chain's CDR3 is CASSVALTGEAYEQYF. DNA for the CDR3: TGTGCCAGCAGCGTAGCCCTGACAGGGGAAGCCTACGAGCAGTACTTC. Complete variable domain (other parts from reference TRBV9 and TRBJ2-7): DSGVTQTPKHLITATGQRVTLRCSPRSGDLSVYWYQQSLDQGLQFLIQYYNGEERAKGNILERFSAQQFPDLHSELNLSSLELGDSALYFCASSVALTGEAYEQYFGPGTRLTVT.

This clone was recorded a few times. This sequence joins TRBV5-4 and TRBJ2-2; D uncertain. The CDR3 spans 13 residues. The V end was cut by 1 base, the J end by 4 bases, with 5 bases between. CDR1 and CDR2 from the germline V gene are SGHNT and YYREEE (reference sequence). The CDR3, as DNA: TGTGCCAGCAGCTTGCAGGCCACCGGGGAGCTGTTTTTT. As protein: CASSLQATGELFF. The complete variable domain, with remaining parts taken from reference TRBV5-4 and TRBJ2-2, reads ETGVTQSPTHLIKTRGQQVTLRCSSQSGHNTVSWYQQALGQGPQFIFQYYREEENGRGNFPPRFSGLQFPNYSSELNVNALELDDSALYLCASSLQATGELFFGEGSRLTVL.

The chain combines TRBV6-6 with TRBJ1-1; TRBD1 is a possible D gene (6 bases). The CDR3 length is 14 residues. Germline values: CDR1 MNHNY, CDR2 SVGAGI (reference sequence). V shed 6 bases and J shed 8 bases, with 19 bases lying between them. The CDR3 region is CASSQAGGFREAFF. In nucleotides, the CDR3 is TGTGCCAGCAGCCAGGCGGGGGGCTTCAGGGAAGCTTTCTTT.

The chain uses TRBV7-9 and TRBJ2-1; TRBD1 aligns across 10 bases. The V gene's germline CDR1 is SEHNR and CDR2 FQNEAQ (reference sequence). The CDR3 length is 17 residues. The V gene end was trimmed by 5 bases and the J gene end by 5 bases; junction bases not matched to a gene: 12. CDR3 protein: CASSAPPGGQGNNEQFF. The CDR3 nucleotides are TGTGCCAGCAGCGCACCACCAGGGGGACAGGGGAACAATGAGCAGTTCTTC.

This chain uses TRBV19 with TRBJ2-5, with 7 bases lining up with TRBD1. CDR1 and CDR2 (germline): LNHDA, SQIVND (reference sequence). CDR3 length: 15 amino acids. V shed 5 bases, J shed 3 bases, and the junction held 9 bases outside the gene matches. Here the CDR3 reads CASSLRDSGEETQYF. The CDR3 bases are TGTGCCAGTAGTTTGAGGGACAGTGGGGAAGAGACCCAGTACTTC.

This chain connects TRBV2 to TRBJ2-3; 13 nucleotides agree with TRBD2. The CDR3 loop spans 15 amino acids. The germline V gene encodes CDR1 SNHLY and CDR2 FYNNEI. The ends lost 6 bases at V and 6 bases at J; junction bases unmatched: 6. CDR3 nucleotide sequence: TGTGCCAGCAGAGAACTAGCGGGGGGGGAGGATACGCAGTATTTT. Translation: CASRELAGGEDTQYF.

The chain joins TRBV28 to TRBJ1-2; 7 positions agree with TRBD1. Germline values: CDR1 MDHEN, CDR2 SYDVKM. Losses at the gene ends were 7 bases for V and 6 bases for J; bases not matched to a gene: 8. This CDR3 spans 13 amino acids. This chain's CDR3 is CASTEGGWNGYTF. Here the CDR3 DNA reads TGTGCCAGCACCGAAGGGGGCTGGAATGGCTACACCTTC.

V gene TRBV19 combines with J gene TRBJ1-1; 10 nucleotides line up with TRBD1. J lost 5 bases, V lost 4 bases, and 10 bases had no gene match. The CDR3 consists of 16 residues. CDR1 and CDR2 from the germline V gene are LNHDA and SQIVND (reference sequence). The CDR3 sequence: CASSRPGQGPPTEAFF. The CDR3 DNA reads TGTGCCAGTAGTAGGCCGGGACAGGGGCCGCCGACTGAAGCTTTCTTT.

V is TRBV5-1 and J is TRBJ2-1; D call uncertain. Per germline, CDR1 SGHRS and CDR2 YFSETQ. The CDR3 has 12 residues. Trimming cost V 6 bases and J 2 bases, with 6 bases left between them. Written as DNA, the CDR3 is TGCGCCAGCACTGAGGCCTACAATGAGCAGTTCTTC. It specifies CASTEAYNEQFF.

The rearrangement joins TRBV5-4 to TRBJ2-1; D unclear. The germline gives CDR1 SGHNT, CDR2 YYREEE (reference sequence). The CDR3 extends over 12 amino acids. The V end lost 1 base, the J end lost 6 bases, and 5 bases lay between the germline ends. The CDR3 loop reads CASSLTANEQFF. For the CDR3, the DNA is TGTGCCAGCAGCTTGACAGCCAATGAGCAGTTCTTC.

The chain is built from TRBV6-1 and TRBJ1-5; the D gene is possibly TRBD1 (5 bases). The CDR3 consists of 13 residues. Deletions cut 3 bases from V and 6 bases from J, with 9 bases between. The germline V gene encodes CDR1 MNHNS and CDR2 SASEGT. The CDR3 DNA follows: TGTGCCAGCAGTGACACAGGACGTCAGCCCCAGCATTTT. Translation gives CASSDTGRQPQHF.

This chain joins TRBV2 and TRBJ1-2; 7 bases match TRBD1. The CDR3 extends over 13 amino acids. Germline assignment: CDR1 SNHLY and CDR2 FYNNEI. Germline trimming cut 6 bases from V and 8 bases from J; bases unmatched to any gene: 9. CDR3 amino acids: CASRDRDPGGYTF. The CDR3 nucleotides are TGTGCCAGCAGAGACAGGGACCCGGGGGGCTACACCTTC.

The chain carries TRBV28 and TRBJ1-5, with 7 bases identical to TRBD1. This CDR3 is built from 14 residues. Trimming took 8 bases from V and 7 from J; bases not matched to a gene: 11. Germline V gene sequence: CDR1 MDHEN, CDR2 SYDVKM. As DNA, the CDR3 is TGTGCCAGCCGGGACAGCAGAACTGTCCAGCCCCAGCATTTT. Translation gives CASRDSRTVQPQHF.

The J gene is TRBJ2-7, the V gene TRBV20-1; D is uncertain. Germline V gene lookup returns CDR1 DFQATT and CDR2 SNEGSKA (reference sequence). CDR3 length equals 11 residues. Trimming took off 5 bases at V and 6 bases at J, with 11 bases between the two ends. This CDR3 reads CSASRLGEQYF. CDR3 nucleotide sequence: TGCAGTGCTTCTCGACTGGGCGAGCAGTACTTC.

J is TRBJ1-2 and V is TRBV19; no reliable D call. The CDR3 contains 12 residues. Germline-derived CDR1 and CDR2 are LNHDA and SQIVND (reference sequence). V was clipped by 5 bases and J by 4 bases, with 8 bases between them. CDR3 nucleotides: TGTGCCAGTAGTGCCGGCGGCTATGGCTACACCTTC. This gives the protein CASSAGGYGYTF.

The CDR3 region is CASSLAADQPQHF. The CDR3 DNA reads TGTGCCAGCAGCTTAGCAGCGGATCAGCCCCAGCATTTT. The chain couples TRBV7-2 to TRBJ1-5; D call uncertain. The V end was cut by 0 bases, the J end by 5 bases, with 5 bases between. The CDR3 is 13 amino acids. The germline V gene has CDR1 SGHTA and CDR2 FQGNSA.

The V and J genes are TRBV15 and TRBJ1-1, with a possible D match to TRBD1 (5 bases). There are 15 residues in the CDR3. From germline, CDR1 is LNHNV and CDR2 YYDKDF (reference sequence). Trimming cost V 0 bases and J 0 bases, with 8 bases left between them. The CDR3 nucleotides are TGTGCCACCAGCAGAGATTGGACAATGAACACTGAAGCTTTCTTT. Encoded protein: CATSRDWTMNTEAFF.

The chain combines TRBV27 with TRBJ2-7, with TRBD1 identical over 10 bases. Germline assignment: CDR1 MNHEY and CDR2 SMNVEV (reference sequence). CDR3 length: 15 residues. The junction had 11 bases not matched to a gene; V was cut back by 5 bases and J by 7 bases. In DNA form, the CDR3 reads TGTGCCAGCAGTATAACCGGGACAGGGGTGGTTGAGCAGTACTTC. It yields the protein CASSITGTGVVEQYF.